The 27 T cell receptor beta chains in this list originate from one sample, sequenced in a study of blood T cell repertoires in COVID-19. The assay was immunoSEQ multiplex PCR, and TCRdb's table has in-frame clones only and misses some. The sample carries approximately 170,000 clones, approximately 86% recorded once. The sequenced material came from peripheral blood. These receptors were obtained from an elderly woman with COVID-19, enrolled during active disease.

The rearrangement links TRBV4-2 to TRBJ2-3; unclear D gene. In germline, CDR1 is LGHNA, CDR2 YNFKEQ. V was clipped by 0 bases and J by 7 bases, with 14 bases between them. The CDR3 contains 15 residues. CDR3 in DNA: TGTGCCAGCAGCCAAGATCTAGGTCCCCCCCATACGCAGTATTTT. Protein sequence: CASSQDLGPPHTQYF.

The CDR3 nucleotides are TGTGCCAGCAGCTTGGGGACTAGCGGGAGTACCTACAATGAGCAGTTCTTC. Its protein product is CASSLGTSGSTYNEQFF. V usage is TRBV5-8 and J usage is TRBJ2-1, with TRBD2 matching 13 bases. Germline trimming cut 0 bases from V and 2 bases from J; bases unmatched to any gene: 2. From germline, CDR1 is SGHTS and CDR2 YDEGEE. The CDR3 spans 17 residues.

The genes are TRBV5-6 and TRBJ1-4; tentative D call: TRBD1 (6 bases). Germline CDR1 is SGHDT and CDR2 is YYEEEE. The V and J ends lost 3 bases and 3 bases respectively, with 18 bases between them. CDR3 length: 17 amino acids. CDR3 sequence reads: CASSSTGFGLANEKLFF. As DNA, the CDR3 is TGTGCCAGCAGCTCAACAGGGTTTGGGTTGGCTAATGAAAAACTGTTTTTT.

For the CDR3, the DNA is TGTGCCAGCAGCCAAGATCTGGGGGACTGGTCCGAAGCTTTCTTT. Protein product: CASSQDLGDWSEAFF. V and J are TRBV3-1 (or the pseudogene TRBV3-2) and TRBJ1-1; tentative D call: TRBD1 (5 bases). There are 15 residues in the CDR3. Trimming cost V 0 bases and J 8 bases, with 16 bases left between them. CDR1 and CDR2 from the germline V gene are LGHDT and YNNKEL (reference sequence).

This chain joins TRBV18 and TRBJ2-7, with a possible D match to TRBD2 (7 bases). Trimming removed 2 bases at V and 3 bases at J, with 14 bases between. The CDR3 is made up of 15 amino acids. Looked up from germline, CDR1 is KGHSH and CDR2 is LQKENI. CDR3 coding DNA: TGTGCCAGCTCACCAGAAGGGGGGGGAATCTACGAGCAGTACTTC. It specifies CASSPEGGGIYEQYF. The variable domain in full, with the rest retrieved from reference TRBV18 and TRBJ2-7, is NAGVMQNPRHLVRRRGQEARLRCSPMKGHSHVYWYRQLPEEGLKFMVYLQKENIIDESGMPKERFSAEFPKEGPSILRIQQVVRGDSAAYFCASSPEGGGIYEQYFGPGTRLTVT.

The CDR3 coding sequence is TGTGCCAGCAGCTGGTCGGGGGGCAATCAGCCCCAGCATTTT. Translation gives CASSWSGGNQPQHF. The chain joins TRBV11-2 to TRBJ1-5; the D gene is possibly TRBD1 (5 bases). The CDR3 is made up of 14 amino acids. Germline V gives CDR1 SGHAT, CDR2 FQNNGV. V dropped 4 bases and J dropped 2 bases, with 9 bases sitting between them.

J is TRBJ2-7 and V is TRBV6-1; 7 nucleotides match TRBD2. CDR1 and CDR2 from the germline V gene are MNHNS and SASEGT. The V gene end was trimmed by 2 bases and the J gene end by 3 bases; junction bases not matched to a gene: 13. The CDR3 has 17 amino acids. This chain's CDR3 is CASSEQGPSGTYYEQYF. The DNA for the CDR3 is TGTGCCAGCAGTGAACAGGGACCGAGCGGGACTTACTACGAGCAGTACTTC.

The gene calls are TRBV9 and TRBJ1-1; D is ambiguous. This CDR3 comprises 12 residues. V was cut by 4 bases and J by 0 bases, with 4 bases left in between. Germline lookup yields CDR1 SGDLS and CDR2 YYNGEE. CDR3 protein: CASSPMNTEAFF. CDR3 in DNA: TGTGCCAGCAGCCCTATGAACACTGAAGCTTTCTTT. The full variable domain, its missing parts supplied by reference TRBV9 and TRBJ1-1, is DSGVTQTPKHLITATGQRVTLRCSPRSGDLSVYWYQQSLDQGLQFLIQYYNGEERAKGNILERFSAQQFPDLHSELNLSSLELGDSALYFCASSPMNTEAFFGQGTRLTVV.

The chain employs TRBV9 and TRBJ2-1; D not certain. Trimming left V 0 bases short and J 0 bases short, with 7 bases between. The CDR3 runs 15 residues. Germline V gene lookup returns CDR1 SGDLS and CDR2 YYNGEE. CDR3 in DNA: TGTGCCAGCAGCGTAGGAGGTGACTCCTACAATGAGCAGTTCTTC. Translation: CASSVGGDSYNEQFF.

The V and J genes are TRBV7-2 and TRBJ2-3; no clear D gene. This CDR3 contains 11 residues. Germline CDR1 and CDR2: SGHTA and FQGNSA. The V end was cut by 4 bases, the J end by 5 bases, with 4 bases between. The CDR3 DNA is TGTGCCAGCAGCTCTCGAGATACGCAGTATTTT. This codes for CASSSRDTQYF.

The gene calls are TRBV10-3 and TRBJ2-7; the D gene is possibly TRBD2 (6 bases). Germline CDR1 reads ENHRY; CDR2 reads SYGVKD. Trimming cost V 3 bases and J 2 bases, with 14 bases left between them. The CDR3 covers 15 residues. In DNA, the CDR3 is TGTGCCATCAGTGACCAACCGGGACTTACCTACGAGCAGTACTTC. It yields the protein CAISDQPGLTYEQYF.

The rearrangement joins TRBV9 to TRBJ2-2, with D maybe TRBD2 (6 bases). The V end lost 4 bases, the J end lost 4 bases, and 20 bases lay between the germline ends. The germline CDR1 and CDR2 sequences are SGDLS and YYNGEE. The CDR3 consists of 17 residues. The CDR3 protein is CASSPLKVADFTGELFF. CDR3 DNA: TGTGCCAGCAGCCCCTTAAAGGTAGCGGATTTCACCGGGGAGCTGTTTTTT.

The chain employs TRBV2 and TRBJ2-1, with TRBD2 as a possible D gene (5 bases). Per germline, CDR1 SNHLY and CDR2 FYNNEI. The CDR3 is 11 residues long. Between the trimmed V and J ends, which lost 4 bases and 12 bases, there was a span of 10 bases. The CDR3 loop reads CASSVGERQFF. CDR3 sequence (DNA): TGTGCCAGCAGTGTTGGGGAGAGGCAGTTCTTC.

This chain uses TRBV29-1 with TRBJ2-7; TRBD1 matches at 7 bases. V lost 1 base to trimming and J lost 2 bases; unmatched junction nucleotides: 8. The CDR3 runs to 15 residues. The germline V gene has CDR1 SQVTM and CDR2 ANQGSEA. The CDR3 reads CSVEGWGQKAYEQYF. The CDR3 DNA reads TGCAGCGTTGAAGGTTGGGGACAGAAGGCCTACGAGCAGTACTTC.

The chain uses TRBV6-6 and TRBJ2-1, with D possibly matching TRBD2 (6 bases). The CDR3 consists of 16 residues. CDR1 is MNHNY, CDR2 SVGAGI, per germline (reference sequence). Trimming took 2 bases from V and 8 from J, leaving 19 bases between them. CDR3 residues: CASSYLGTYRRDEQFF. The CDR3 nucleotides read TGTGCCAGCAGTTACCTCGGGACTTACCGAAGGGATGAGCAGTTCTTC.

The CDR3 loop is CASSQRQTNQPQHF. CDR3 coding DNA: TGTGCCAGCAGCCAACGACAGACTAATCAGCCCCAGCATTTT. The chain uses TRBV7-2 and TRBJ1-5; D is perhaps TRBD1 (5 bases). The CDR3 runs to 14 residues. V shed 5 bases and J shed 4 bases, with 12 bases lying between them. Germline V gene sequence: CDR1 SGHTA, CDR2 FQGNSA.

This clone is a singleton in its sample. The chain is built from TRBV6-2 or TRBV6-3 and TRBJ2-7, with D perhaps matching TRBD2 (5 bases). This CDR3 is 13 amino acids long. In germline, CDR1 is MNHEY, CDR2 SVGEGT. V was trimmed by 5 bases and J by 3 bases, leaving 11 bases between them. CDR3 sequence (DNA): TGTGCCAGCAGTCGTCAGAGGGTCTACGAGCAGTACTTC. Encoded protein: CASSRQRVYEQYF.

The V and J genes are TRBV19 and TRBJ2-1; TRBD2 is a possible D gene (6 bases). The CDR3 is 15 residues long. Trimming removed 4 bases from V and 8 bases from J, with 18 bases in between. Germline V gene lookup returns CDR1 LNHDA and CDR2 SQIVND (reference sequence). The CDR3 here is CASSSPRRRDYEQFF. In DNA, the CDR3 is TGTGCCAGTAGTAGCCCCCGACGGCGGGACTATGAGCAGTTCTTC.

The chain recombines TRBV19 with TRBJ1-2; D is perhaps TRBD1 (5 bases). The CDR3 covers 14 residues. Germline CDR1 LNHDA, CDR2 SQIVND (reference sequence). Trimming took 3 bases from V and 4 from J, leaving 12 bases between them. The DNA for the CDR3 is TGTGCCAGTAGTATTTCGAAGCAGGGCTATGGCTACACCTTC. Protein: CASSISKQGYGYTF.

The genes are TRBV11-2 and TRBJ2-5; 7 bases are a match to TRBD1. Per the germline V gene, CDR1 is SGHAT and CDR2 is FQNNGV. V trimming: 2 bases; J trimming: 5 bases; junction bases outside the gene matches: 5. This CDR3 contains 14 residues. CDR3 nucleotide sequence: TGTGCCAGCAGCTTAAACAGGGGATGGGAGACCCAGTACTTC. Its protein is CASSLNRGWETQYF.

The V call is TRBV9, the J call TRBJ1-2; 8 bases are a match to TRBD1. The length of the CDR3 is 13 residues. Germline CDR1 reads SGDLS; CDR2 reads YYNGEE. J was trimmed by 8 bases and V by 3 bases; bases with no gene match: 6. CDR3 DNA: TGTGCCAGCAGCGATCCCAGGGGGCGCGGCTACACCTTC. Translated, it gives CASSDPRGRGYTF. The variable domain in full, with the rest retrieved from reference TRBV9 and TRBJ1-2, is DSGVTQTPKHLITATGQRVTLRCSPRSGDLSVYWYQQSLDQGLQFLIQYYNGEERAKGNILERFSAQQFPDLHSELNLSSLELGDSALYFCASSDPRGRGYTFGSGTRLTVV.

The chain couples TRBV6-5 to TRBJ1-5; weak D call: TRBD1 (5 bases). Germline V gives CDR1 MNHEY, CDR2 SVGAGI. The CDR3 is 15 residues long. V shed 6 bases and J shed 1 base, with 13 bases lying between them. The CDR3 DNA follows: TGTGCCAGCAGGGGTCCCGGGGGGAGCAATCAGCCCCAGCATTTT. Protein: CASRGPGGSNQPQHF.

The CDR3 DNA reads as TGTGCCAGCAGTTTTGGGACAGGGATATCCTACGAGCAGTACTTC. The encoded protein is CASSFGTGISYEQYF. V gene TRBV27 combines with J gene TRBJ2-7; 9 nucleotides line up with TRBD1. J was trimmed by 1 base and V by 3 bases; bases with no gene match: 4. The CDR3 runs 15 residues. From germline, CDR1 is MNHEY and CDR2 SMNVEV (reference sequence).

The chain carries TRBV27 and TRBJ1-1; D is unresolved. The germline gives CDR1 MNHEY, CDR2 SMNVEV (reference sequence). The CDR3 sequence is 13 residues long. V was shortened by 2 bases and J by 3 bases, with 7 bases between the two germline ends. Here the CDR3 reads CASSLTTDTEAFF. The DNA for the CDR3 is TGTGCCAGCAGTTTAACCACGGACACTGAAGCTTTCTTT.

The chain employs TRBV6-6 and TRBJ2-1, with 9 bases identical to TRBD1. The CDR3 is made up of 16 amino acids. Germline loops: CDR1 MNHNY, CDR2 SVGAGI (reference sequence). V trimming: 4 bases; J trimming: 0 bases; junction bases outside the gene matches: 4. The CDR3 DNA reads TGTGCCAGCAGTTCGAACAGGGGGCTCTCCTACAATGAGCAGTTCTTC. This codes for CASSSNRGLSYNEQFF.

The chain uses TRBV29-1 and TRBJ2-2, with D perhaps TRBD2 (6 bases). V was cut by 7 bases and J by 6 bases, with 18 bases left in between. Germline-derived CDR1 and CDR2 are SQVTM and ANQGSEA. The CDR3 consists of 14 residues. The CDR3 loop is CSARRDSVAGELFF. The CDR3 DNA is TGCAGCGCCAGAAGGGACTCCGTCGCCGGGGAGCTGTTTTTT.

The V call is TRBV4-3, the J call TRBJ1-4, with D maybe TRBD1 (6 bases). The CDR3 spans 15 residues. Looked up from germline, CDR1 is LGHNA and CDR2 is YSLEER. V gave up 1 base and J gave up 7 bases, with 13 bases separating them. This chain's CDR3 is CASSQVRGVSEKLFF. In DNA, the CDR3 is TGCGCCAGCAGCCAAGTCAGGGGCGTCAGTGAAAAACTGTTTTTT.